This T cell receptor beta chain is drawn from a study of T-cell memory formation after mild COVID-19. This clonotype came up a few times. TCRdb re-called the 5' RACE reads through MiXCR, storing one row per CDR3 protein. The data contain about 150,000 distinct CDR3 sequences, about 28% of them singletons. V dropped 3 bases and J dropped 5 bases, with 16 bases sitting between them. CDR1 SGHDN and CDR2 FVKESK come from the germline V gene. This CDR3 has 15 amino acids. V gene TRBV14 combines with J gene TRBJ1-1, with a tentative D call TRBD1 (5 bases). The sequence derives from an adult woman who had mild COVID-19 (a few samples of this study predate the infection). Cell type and time point are not known. The sequencing sample was made of PBMCs or a T cell subset sorted from them (not recorded which). The CDR3 is CASSHRTEKGTEAFF. The CDR3 bases are TGTGCCAGCAGCCATCGAACAGAAAAGGGGACTGAAGCTTTCTTT.